The rows below give T cell receptor beta chains drawn from one sample of a study of blood T cell repertoires in COVID-19. Sequencing was performed with immunoSEQ multiplex PCR; in TCRdb, only in-frame clones are kept and a portion is missing. The sample yields nearly 350,000 clones, about 90% seen once. Source material: PBMCs or T cells enriched from blood (not recorded which). Receptors were obtained from a woman aged 25 to 39 who had recovered from COVID-19. The CDR3 runs from the conserved cysteine through the conserved F or W. D genes are given only for firm matches. Size is stated for part of the rows, as once, few or many counts, or as a class when the clone is expanded.

CDR3 DNA: TGCAGCGTTGAAGATCCAGCGGGCCGCTATGGCTACACCTTC
CDR3 protein: CSVEDPAGRYGYTF
J gene: TRBJ1-2
D gene: .
V gene: TRBV29-1
clone size: .

CDR3 DNA: TGTGCCACCAGTGACCAAACAGGGAAGAATGGCTACACCTTC
CDR3 protein: CATSDQTGKNGYTF
J gene: TRBJ1-2
D gene: .
V gene: TRBV24-1
clone size: .

CDR3 DNA: TGTGCCAGCACGTACGACGGGAAGGCTGAAGCTTTCTTT
CDR3 protein: CASTYDGKAEAFF
J gene: TRBJ1-1
D gene: .
V gene: TRBV28
clone size: .

CDR3 DNA: TGTGCCTGGAGTGTACGTACGGCAGACAGTGAGCAGTTCTTC
CDR3 protein: CAWSVRTADSEQFF
J gene: TRBJ2-1
D gene: .
V gene: TRBV30
clone size: .

CDR3 DNA: TGTGCCAGCAGGAGATCCGGACAGGGTAGTGAGCAGTACTTC
CDR3 protein: CASRRSGQGSEQYF
J gene: TRBJ2-7
D gene: TRBD1
V gene: TRBV2
clone size: .

CDR3 DNA: TGCGCCAGCACCCCCCAGTCCGGGTCCTACGAGCAGTACTTC
CDR3 protein: CASTPQSGSYEQYF
J gene: TRBJ2-7
D gene: .
V gene: TRBV4-1
clone size: .

CDR3 DNA: TGTGCCAGTAGTTCGACAGGGTACGACACTGAAGCTTTCTTT
CDR3 protein: CASSSTGYDTEAFF
J gene: TRBJ1-1
D gene: TRBD1
V gene: TRBV19
clone size: .

CDR3 DNA: TGTGCCTGGAGTCGGACAGGGGCTAATCAGCCCCAGCATTTT
CDR3 protein: CAWSRTGANQPQHF
J gene: TRBJ1-5
D gene: TRBD1
V gene: TRBV30
clone size: few

CDR3 DNA: TGCGCCAGCAGCCAAGTCTGGCCAGGGGCCCCCCGGGAGACCCAGTACTTC
CDR3 protein: CASSQVWPGAPRETQYF
J gene: TRBJ2-5
D gene: .
V gene: TRBV4-1
clone size: .

CDR3 DNA: TGTGCCACCAGCAGAGAACTAGCGGGGACATCCCGGGGAGATACGCAGTATTTT
CDR3 protein: CATSRELAGTSRGDTQYF
J gene: TRBJ2-3
D gene: TRBD2
V gene: TRBV15
clone size: few

CDR3 DNA: TGTGCCAGCAGGGGACAGGGCAACACTGAAGCTTTCTTT
CDR3 protein: CASRGQGNTEAFF
J gene: TRBJ1-1
D gene: TRBD1
V gene: TRBV2
clone size: once

CDR3 DNA: TGTGCCAGCAGTTACTCGGGGCAGGGCGATTACTACGAGCAGTACTTC
CDR3 protein: CASSYSGQGDYYEQYF
J gene: TRBJ2-7
D gene: .
V gene: TRBV6-6
clone size: .

CDR3 DNA: TGTGCCAGCAGCTTTTTTGGGGGGGACACTGAAGCTTTCTTT
CDR3 protein: CASSFFGGDTEAFF
J gene: TRBJ1-1
D gene: .
V gene: TRBV7-8
clone size: .

CDR3 DNA: TGTGCCAGCAGCCTACTCAGGACTGTCCCCTATGGCTACACCTTC
CDR3 protein: CASSLLRTVPYGYTF
J gene: TRBJ1-2
D gene: .
V gene: TRBV28
clone size: .

CDR3 DNA: TGTGCCAGCAGTGGGACAGGCCGGACTGCTGAAGCTTTCTTT
CDR3 protein: CASSGTGRTAEAFF
J gene: TRBJ1-1
D gene: TRBD1
V gene: TRBV2
clone size: .

CDR3 DNA: TGTGCCTGGAGTGTACTGGTAGGAAACACCATATATTTT
CDR3 protein: CAWSVLVGNTIYF
J gene: TRBJ1-3
D gene: .
V gene: TRBV30
clone size: .

CDR3 DNA: TGTGCCAGCAGTTACCAGGGGGCCCCTAATGAAAAACTGTTTTTT
CDR3 protein: CASSYQGAPNEKLFF
J gene: TRBJ1-4
D gene: TRBD1
V gene: TRBV7-2
clone size: .

CDR3 DNA: TGTGCCAGCAGCCGAACGGAGTTCAATCAGCCCCAGCATTTT
CDR3 protein: CASSRTEFNQPQHF
J gene: TRBJ1-5
D gene: .
V gene: TRBV6-6
clone size: .

CDR3 DNA: TGCAGCGTTGTCGGGTTAACTGAAAAACTGTTTTTT
CDR3 protein: CSVVGLTEKLFF
J gene: TRBJ1-4
D gene: .
V gene: TRBV29-1
clone size: .

CDR3 DNA: TGTGCCAGCAGCCAAGGAATAGGACAGGTCTACTCCTACGAGCAGTACTTC
CDR3 protein: CASSQGIGQVYSYEQYF
J gene: TRBJ2-7
D gene: TRBD1
V gene: TRBV7-9
clone size: .

CDR3 DNA: TGTGCCAGCAGCTTGGAACTAGCCGCCTCGAACACCGGGGAGCTGTTTTTT
CDR3 protein: CASSLELAASNTGELFF
J gene: TRBJ2-2
D gene: .
V gene: TRBV5-4
clone size: .

CDR3 DNA: TGCAGCGCCGGGGGGCGCACCGGGGAGCTGTTTTTT
CDR3 protein: CSAGGRTGELFF
J gene: TRBJ2-2
D gene: .
V gene: TRBV29-1
clone size: .

CDR3 DNA: TGTGCCAGTAGCCCGGGGGAACGACTGTTTTTT
CDR3 protein: CASSPGERLFF
J gene: TRBJ1-4
D gene: .
V gene: TRBV19
clone size: .

CDR3 DNA: TGTGCCAGCAGCGCGGGGACTGGGGACGTCTCTGGAAACACCATATATTTT
CDR3 protein: CASSAGTGDVSGNTIYF
J gene: TRBJ1-3
D gene: .
V gene: TRBV9
clone size: .

CDR3 DNA: TGCGCCAGCAGCCAACATATACAGGGGGCCTACGAGCAGTACTTC
CDR3 protein: CASSQHIQGAYEQYF
J gene: TRBJ2-7
D gene: TRBD1
V gene: TRBV4-3
clone size: once

CDR3 DNA: TGCGCCAGCCGGACAGCCGATAATTCACCCCTCCACTTT
CDR3 protein: CASRTADNSPLHF
J gene: TRBJ1-6
D gene: .
V gene: TRBV5-1
clone size: .

CDR3 DNA: TGTGCCAGCAGCTTTAGTGCAGGGCAAGAGACCCAGTACTTC
CDR3 protein: CASSFSAGQETQYF
J gene: TRBJ2-5
D gene: .
V gene: TRBV5-4
clone size: .

CDR3 DNA: TGCGCCAGCAGTACTGGGCGGGATCAGCCCCAGCATTTT
CDR3 protein: CASSTGRDQPQHF
J gene: TRBJ1-5
D gene: .
V gene: TRBV10-1
clone size: .

CDR3 DNA: TGTGCCAGCAGGACAGGGGGGGACCGTGGCACTGAAGCTTTCTTT
CDR3 protein: CASRTGGDRGTEAFF
J gene: TRBJ1-1
D gene: TRBD1
V gene: TRBV2
clone size: .

CDR3 DNA: TGCAGCGTTGAAGATCTGGGCTTACACCCCTCAAGCTCCTACAATGAGCAGTTCTTC
CDR3 protein: CSVEDLGLHPSSSYNEQFF
J gene: TRBJ2-1
D gene: .
V gene: TRBV29-1
clone size: .

CDR3 DNA: TGTGCCAGCAGCCCCGGGGGGGGGCTGAACACTGAAGCTTTCTTT
CDR3 protein: CASSPGGGLNTEAFF
J gene: TRBJ1-1
D gene: .
V gene: TRBV9
clone size: .

CDR3 DNA: TGTGCCAGCAGCCCACAGGGGGGGAATGAGCAGTTCTTC
CDR3 protein: CASSPQGGNEQFF
J gene: TRBJ2-1
D gene: .
V gene: TRBV11-3
clone size: .